This T cell receptor (beta chain) was captured by sequencing in a study of T cell repertoires in cytomegalovirus infection. TCRdb used MiXCR to reprocess the reads, holding one entry per CDR3 protein. Of approximately 500,000 distinct CDR3 sequences in the sample, about 17% were seen once. The clonotype comes from a human donor in good health (CMV status not recorded). Some clones in this sample may be carry-over from other donors' samples. Input material: CD8+ T cells from PBMCs.

The CDR3 DNA is TGTGCCACCAGCAGTTTAGAGGGGGCTTCGATCTACGAGCAGTACTTC. Amino acid sequence: CATSSLEGASIYEQYF. The chain employs TRBV15 and TRBJ2-7, with 7 bases lining up with TRBD1. The CDR3 has 16 residues. Germline assignment: CDR1 LNHNV and CDR2 YYDKDF (reference sequence). V shed 3 bases, J shed 3 bases, and the junction held 11 bases outside the gene matches.